The 8 T cell receptor beta chains below all came from one sample that was sequenced in a study of cytomegalovirus exposure and HLA in healthy donors. PCR was performed using 60 Vbeta and 13 Jbeta primers. Profiled with immunoSEQ multiplex PCR; TCRdb holds only in-frame clones, not every one. This repertoire shows about 52,000 clones, around three fifths found once; its top ten account for 10% to 15%. Specimen: PBMCs. The receptors here all came from a human donor in good health.

J is TRBJ1-2 and V is TRBV6-5, with D possibly matching TRBD1 (6 bases). Germline assignment: CDR1 MNHEY and CDR2 SVGAGI. The CDR3 loop spans 13 amino acids. The V and J ends lost 0 bases and 7 bases respectively, with 9 bases between them. In DNA form, the CDR3 reads TGTGCCAGCAGTTACTCACCGACAGGTGGCTACACCTTC. Protein product: CASSYSPTGGYTF.

This clone was counted only a few times. The chain joins TRBV2 to TRBJ1-2; no firm D call. Germline assignment: CDR1 SNHLY and CDR2 FYNNEI. V was pared by 7 bases and J by 4 bases, with 13 bases between. This CDR3 region has 13 residues. Here the CDR3 reads CASNEGASYGYTF. CDR3 in DNA: TGTGCCAGCAATGAGGGCGCTTCCTATGGCTACACCTTC.

This chain connects TRBV30 to TRBJ2-5; TRBD1 aligns across 9 bases. Losses at the gene ends were 3 bases for V and 2 bases for J; bases not matched to a gene: 7. There are 15 residues in the CDR3. The V gene's germline CDR1 is GTSNPN and CDR2 SVGIG (reference sequence). The CDR3 region has the DNA TGTGCCTGGAGCCCGGGACAGGGCTGGCAAGAGACCCAGTACTTC. As protein: CAWSPGQGWQETQYF.

The chain carries TRBV5-1 and TRBJ1-1; D remains ambiguous. CDR3 length: 14 residues. V was clipped by 0 bases and J by 4 bases, with 10 bases between them. Germline loops: CDR1 SGHRS, CDR2 YFSETQ. CDR3 in amino acids: CASSLGGDGTEAFF. The CDR3 DNA reads TGCGCCAGCAGCTTGGGGGGAGACGGCACTGAAGCTTTCTTT.

The genes are TRBV15 and TRBJ1-2; TRBD1 aligns across 9 bases. Germline CDR1 reads LNHNV; CDR2 reads YYDKDF (reference sequence). With 1 base clipped from V and 6 bases from J, the junction kept 3 bases outside the gene matches. The CDR3 totals 14 residues. The CDR3 is CATSRVDRGNGYTF. CDR3 nucleotides: TGTGCCACCAGCAGAGTTGACAGGGGGAATGGCTACACCTTC.

The gene calls are TRBV5-1 and TRBJ1-5, with D maybe TRBD1 (5 bases). V lost 0 bases, J lost 2 bases, and 6 bases lay in between. The CDR3 runs to 14 residues. Germline CDR1 and CDR2: SGHRS and YFSETQ. The CDR3 nucleotides are TGCGCCAGCAGCTTGGGGGGGGGCAATCAGCCCCAGCATTTT. Translated: CASSLGGGNQPQHF.

J is TRBJ2-1 and V is TRBV7-9; 10 positions agree with TRBD1. V trimming: 3 bases; J trimming: 6 bases; junction bases outside the gene matches: 5. The CDR3 loop spans 15 amino acids. CDR1 is SEHNR and CDR2 is FQNEAQ in the germline V gene (reference sequence). The CDR3 protein is CASSLGQGNGNEQFF. DNA of the CDR3: TGTGCCAGCAGCTTGGGACAGGGGAACGGCAATGAGCAGTTCTTC.

With respect to this clone: A junction end diverges from the germline sequence, so it may reflect a read error. V is TRBV7-7 and J is TRBJ2-1, with D perhaps matching TRBD2 (5 bases). CDR1 is SSHAT, CDR2 FNYEAQ, per germline (reference sequence). This CDR3 has 17 residues. CDR3 loop: CASSPIGSQNRYNEQFF. The DNA of the CDR3 is TGTGCTAGCAGCCCCATAGGGAGCCAAAACAGATACAATGAGCAGTTCTTC.